Listed here are 22 T cell receptor beta chains from one sample, sequenced in a study of PD-1 and CTLA-4 blockade in melanoma. The data were produced by immunoSEQ multiplex PCR, yet TCRdb's version contains in-frame clones alone and is incomplete. In the table there are roughly 21,000 clones, around 88% of which are singletons. The sample consisted of CD8+ T cells from peripheral blood, taken before anti-PD-1 treatment. These TCRs come from a human donor with melanoma.

This sequence joins TRBV4-2 and TRBJ2-5; 12 positions agree with TRBD2. J lost 4 bases, V lost 0 bases, and 6 bases had no gene match. The CDR3 is made up of 17 amino acids. Germline V gene lookup returns CDR1 LGHNA and CDR2 YNFKEQ. CDR3 DNA: TGTGCCAGCAGCCAAGATGCTAGCGGGGGGGAAGGAGAGACCCAGTACTTC. Translating gives CASSQDASGGEGETQYF.

V usage is TRBV27 and J usage is TRBJ2-1; 7 nucleotides agree with TRBD1. The CDR3 spans 14 residues. Per germline, CDR1 MNHEY and CDR2 SMNVEV (reference sequence). Losses at the gene ends were 6 bases for V and 4 bases for J; bases not matched to a gene: 6. The CDR3 sequence: CASSRDSLYNEQFF. Written as DNA, the CDR3 is TGTGCCAGCAGCCGGGACAGCCTGTACAATGAGCAGTTCTTC.

CDR3 nucleotide sequence: TGTGCCAGCAGTTTCGAATCGGACAGGGGCTCAGATACGCAGTATTTT. Protein: CASSFESDRGSDTQYF. This sequence joins TRBV27 and TRBJ2-3; TRBD1 matches at 9 bases. CDR1 and CDR2 (germline): MNHEY, SMNVEV (reference sequence). The CDR3 runs 16 residues. Trimming removed 3 bases from V and 4 bases from J; junction bases left unmatched: 8.

The J gene is TRBJ1-2, the V gene TRBV11-2; D is possibly TRBD1 (5 bases). CDR3 size: 14 residues. Trimming removed 7 bases at V and 0 bases at J, with 12 bases between. Germline lookup yields CDR1 SGHAT and CDR2 FQNNGV. The CDR3, as DNA: TGTGCCAGCACTCGGGACCCTACTAACTATGGCTACACCTTC. It codes for CASTRDPTNYGYTF.

The chain has TRBV15 and TRBJ2-7; D gene uncertain. Per the germline V gene, CDR1 is LNHNV and CDR2 is YYDKDF (reference sequence). The CDR3 is 13 amino acids. V gave up 0 bases and J gave up 1 base, with 4 bases separating them. CDR3 loop: CATSRDWSYEQYF. The CDR3 DNA sequence: TGTGCCACCAGCAGAGATTGGTCCTACGAGCAGTACTTC.

The chain combines TRBV20-1 with TRBJ1-2; weak D call: TRBD1 (6 bases). Looked up from germline, CDR1 is DFQATT and CDR2 is SNEGSKA (reference sequence). The CDR3 length is 11 residues. V gave up 8 bases and J gave up 1 base, with 8 bases separating them. CDR3 coding DNA: TGCAGTCCAGGGGATAACTATGGCTACACCTTC. It translates to CSPGDNYGYTF.

V usage is TRBV28 and J usage is TRBJ1-1, with D hard to call. Germline CDR1 and CDR2: MDHEN and SYDVKM. This CDR3 has 13 residues. Trimming pared 6 bases from V and 1 base from J, leaving 9 bases between. The DNA of the CDR3 is TGTGCCAGCAGCTACACGAGGAACACTGAAGCTTTCTTT. Residues: CASSYTRNTEAFF. Based on the CDR3 plus reference TRBV28 and TRBJ1-1, the full variable domain is DVKVTQSSRYLVKRTGEKVFLECVQDMDHENMFWYRQDPGLGLRLIYFSYDVKMKEKGDIPEGYSVSREKKERFSLILESASTNQTSMYLCASSYTRNTEAFFGQGTRLTVV.

The chain employs TRBV5-6 and TRBJ1-1; no clear D. From germline, CDR1 is SGHDT and CDR2 YYEEEE. The V and J ends lost 0 bases and 0 bases respectively, with 12 bases between them. The CDR3 runs to 16 residues. The DNA of the CDR3 is TGTGCCAGCAGCTTGGTGGAGTCCTCGATGAACACTGAAGCTTTCTTT. It encodes CASSLVESSMNTEAFF.

V and J are TRBV9 and TRBJ2-5; tentatively, D is TRBD2 (7 bases). V lost 3 bases and J 5 bases, leaving 20 bases between the germline ends. CDR1 is SGDLS, CDR2 YYNGEE, per germline. The CDR3 runs to 16 residues. CDR3 region: CASSDLRAGARETQYF. CDR3 nucleotides: TGTGCCAGCAGCGACTTACGCGCGGGGGCTAGGGAGACCCAGTACTTC.

This sequence joins TRBV4-3 and TRBJ2-1; 7 nucleotides agree with TRBD2. Germline CDR1 LGHNA, CDR2 YSLEER. The CDR3 has 16 amino acids. Losses at the gene ends were 0 bases for V and 6 bases for J; bases not matched to a gene: 8. CDR3 nucleotide sequence: TGCGCCAGCAGCCAAGATGCCGGCGGGGGTGGCAATGAGCAGTTCTTC. It is translated as CASSQDAGGGGNEQFF.

This clone appeared a few times. V is TRBV2 and J is TRBJ2-7, with TRBD2 matching 7 bases. This CDR3 spans 14 amino acids. The germline CDR1 and CDR2 sequences are SNHLY and FYNNEI. V was pared by 4 bases and J by 5 bases, with 8 bases of the junction left unmatched. DNA of the CDR3: TGTGCCAGCAGTGGGGAGGGTACGGCCGACGAGCAGTACTTC. Translating it yields CASSGEGTADEQYF.

This rearrangement joins TRBV5-1 to TRBJ2-1; no definite D call. CDR3 size: 12 residues. Germline-derived CDR1 and CDR2 are SGHRS and YFSETQ. Trimming removed 0 bases from V and 6 bases from J, with 4 bases in between. CDR3 sequence: CASSLGRNEQFF. Written as DNA, the CDR3 is TGCGCCAGCAGCTTGGGGCGCAATGAGCAGTTCTTC.

J is TRBJ1-2 and V is TRBV30; D perhaps matches TRBD1 (6 bases). The CDR3 is 15 residues long. Germline assignment: CDR1 GTSNPN and CDR2 SVGIG (reference sequence). V was cut by 4 bases and J by 3 bases, with 18 bases left in between. CDR3 protein: CAWTPPGGGYYGYTF. CDR3 DNA: TGTGCCTGGACCCCCCCTGGGGGGGGCTACTATGGCTACACCTTC.

The chain employs TRBV4-1 and TRBJ1-2; tentatively, D is TRBD1 (5 bases). CDR3 length: 14 amino acids. Germline CDR1 reads MGHRA; CDR2 reads YSYEKL. Trimming stripped 5 bases from V and 5 bases from J, with 15 bases between. CDR3 amino acids: CASSTRDLQYGYTF. CDR3 in DNA: TGCGCCAGCAGCACCCGGGACCTCCAGTATGGCTACACCTTC.

The chain uses TRBV27 and TRBJ1-5; 8 nucleotides agree with TRBD1. V dropped 6 bases and J dropped 4; count of bases not matched to a gene: 14. CDR1 MNHEY and CDR2 SMNVEV come from the germline V gene (reference sequence). The CDR3 is 17 amino acids. Here the CDR3 reads CASRAIGQGRRNQPQHF. In DNA, the CDR3 is TGTGCCAGCAGGGCAATAGGACAGGGACGGAGAAATCAGCCCCAGCATTTT.

The V gene is TRBV3-1 (or the pseudogene TRBV3-2), the J gene TRBJ2-2, with D uncertain. Germline CDR1 reads LGHDT; CDR2 reads YNNKEL (reference sequence). This CDR3 has 16 amino acids. V was cut by 0 bases and J by 7 bases, with 15 bases left in between. The CDR3 DNA reads TGTGCCAGCAGCCAAGATTCAAGGGCAGGTAGCGGGGAGCTGTTTTTT. Its protein product is CASSQDSRAGSGELFF.

The V call is TRBV6-5, the J call TRBJ2-5; 8 bases agree with TRBD2. With V trimmed by 4 bases and J by 5 bases, 9 bases remained unmatched. The CDR3 loop spans 15 amino acids. From germline, CDR1 is MNHEY and CDR2 SVGAGI. The CDR3: CASSSQTSVRETQYF. DNA for the CDR3: TGTGCCAGCAGTTCCCAGACTAGCGTCCGGGAGACCCAGTACTTC.

The gene calls are TRBV6-6 and TRBJ1-1; weak D call: TRBD1 (6 bases). Trimming stripped 6 bases from V and 7 bases from J, with 18 bases between. In germline, CDR1 is MNHNY, CDR2 SVGAGI (reference sequence). The CDR3 extends over 14 amino acids. Here the CDR3 DNA reads TGTGCCAGCAGCTTGGGGGGGGCGAAGGGTGAAGCTTTCTTT. It codes for CASSLGGAKGEAFF.

The chain combines TRBV6-5 with TRBJ1-6; the D is unclear. There are 16 residues in the CDR3. Between the trimmed V and J ends, which lost 1 base and 8 bases, there was a span of 15 bases. Germline loops: CDR1 MNHEY, CDR2 SVGAGI. The CDR3 nucleotides are TGTGCCAGCAGTTACTACGAGCCCGGAGAGGATTCACCCCTCCACTTT. Translation gives CASSYYEPGEDSPLHF.

This chain joins TRBV7-9 and TRBJ1-1, with D unresolved. With 4 bases removed from V and 8 bases from J, the gap between germline ends came to 8 bases. The germline V gene has CDR1 SEHNR and CDR2 FQNEAQ (reference sequence). The length of the CDR3 is 11 residues. This CDR3 is CASSYTDEAFF. CDR3 DNA sequence: TGTGCCAGCAGCTACACGGACGAAGCTTTCTTT.

This sequence joins TRBV5-1 and TRBJ2-7, with D perhaps matching TRBD1 or TRBD2 (6 bases each). CDR1 is SGHRS and CDR2 is YFSETQ in the germline V gene. This CDR3 contains 14 residues. V lost 4 bases and J lost 4, with 15 bases in between. The CDR3 here is CASSEGGYPYEQYF. CDR3 DNA: TGCGCCAGCAGCGAAGGGGGGTACCCTTACGAGCAGTACTTC.

This sequence joins TRBV5-5 and TRBJ2-7, with D unresolved. V lost 0 bases, J lost 2 bases, and 6 bases lay in between. CDR1 is SGHKS and CDR2 is YYEKEE in the germline V gene (reference sequence). The CDR3 consists of 13 residues. Here the CDR3 DNA reads TGTGCCAGCAGCTTGGAGCAGACCTACGAGCAGTACTTC. It yields the protein CASSLEQTYEQYF.